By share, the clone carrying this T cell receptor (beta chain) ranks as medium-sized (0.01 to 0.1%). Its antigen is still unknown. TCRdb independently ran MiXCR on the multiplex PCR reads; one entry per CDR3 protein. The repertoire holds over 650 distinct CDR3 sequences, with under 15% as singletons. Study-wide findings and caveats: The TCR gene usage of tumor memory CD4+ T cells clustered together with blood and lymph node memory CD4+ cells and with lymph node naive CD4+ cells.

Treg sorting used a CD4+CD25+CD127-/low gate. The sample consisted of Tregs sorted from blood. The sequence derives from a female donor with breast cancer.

This chain's CDR3 is CASRRQTDYYGYTF. CDR3 coding DNA: TGTGCCAGCAGACGCCAGACAGATTACTATGGCTACACCTTC. V gene TRBV12-3 or TRBV12-4 combines with J gene TRBJ1-2; D perhaps matches TRBD1 (5 bases). This CDR3 has 14 amino acids. The V end lost 6 bases, the J end lost 3 bases, and 14 bases lay between the germline ends.